These 17 T cell receptor beta chains were all obtained from the same sample, sequenced in a study of T cell responses to AZD1222 COVID-19 vaccine. Method: immunoSEQ multiplex PCR; TCRdb's copy keeps in-frame clones and lacks some. The table records 150,000 to 200,000 clones, 94% of them present only once. Here the sequenced sample was peripheral blood, taken 28 days after the second AZD1222 dose. All receptors come from an adult who received the AZD1222 COVID-19 vaccine.

The CDR3, as DNA: TGCGCCAGCAGCCGGGTGGAAGGGGGCGCAGATACGCAGTATTTT. This sequence encodes CASSRVEGGADTQYF. The chain carries TRBV4-3 and TRBJ2-3; 7 bases fit TRBD1. This CDR3 is built from 15 residues. The ends lost 4 bases at V and 4 bases at J; junction bases unmatched: 8. CDR1 is LGHNA and CDR2 is YSLEER in the germline V gene.

V and J are TRBV4-1 and TRBJ2-1; TRBD2 matches 12 bases. The V gene's germline CDR1 is MGHRA and CDR2 YSYEKL. This CDR3 is 16 amino acids long. The trim removed 1 base at V and 9 bases at J, leaving 7 bases unmatched. In nucleotides, the CDR3 is TGCGCCAGCAGCCAAGTATCGTCTAGCGGGAGGGGTGAGCAGTTCTTC. Encoded protein: CASSQVSSSGRGEQFF.

This chain links TRBV27 with TRBJ2-7; perhaps TRBD1 as D (5 bases). The length of the CDR3 is 14 residues. V shed 3 bases and J shed 2 bases, with 11 bases lying between them. The germline V gene encodes CDR1 MNHEY and CDR2 SMNVEV (reference sequence). In DNA form, the CDR3 reads TGTGCCAGCAGTTTCGGACAAGGCACCTACGAGCAGTACTTC. It yields the protein CASSFGQGTYEQYF.

The rearrangement uses TRBV5-1 and TRBJ2-7; the D gene is possibly TRBD1 (5 bases). Germline loops: CDR1 SGHRS, CDR2 YFSETQ. The V gene lost 4 bases and the J gene lost 2 bases, with 13 bases spanning the gap. This CDR3 has 14 residues. Here the CDR3 reads CASSPTGVAYEQYF. CDR3 nucleotide sequence: TGCGCCAGCAGCCCAACAGGAGTGGCCTACGAGCAGTACTTC.

V usage is TRBV5-6 and J usage is TRBJ1-4, with D perhaps TRBD1 (5 bases). The V gene's germline CDR1 is SGHDT and CDR2 YYEEEE. V lost 1 base and J 8 bases, leaving 9 bases between the germline ends. The CDR3 contains 13 residues. CDR3: CASSLKGSEKLFF. CDR3 DNA sequence: TGTGCCAGCAGCTTGAAGGGGAGCGAAAAACTGTTTTTT.

The V gene is TRBV27, the J gene TRBJ2-2; 7 bases match TRBD2. V lost 6 bases and J lost 3; bases outside the gene matches: 10. The CDR3 extends over 16 amino acids. Germline CDR1 is MNHEY and CDR2 is SMNVEV (reference sequence). The CDR3 DNA sequence: TGTGCCAGCAGAACTCTAGGGGCGGGGGACACCGGGGAGCTGTTTTTT. This encodes CASRTLGAGDTGELFF.

The V and J genes are TRBV3-1 (or the pseudogene TRBV3-2) and TRBJ1-2; possible D gene TRBD1, 5 bases. V lost 3 bases, J lost 4 bases, and 12 bases lay in between. CDR3 size: 14 residues. Looked up from germline, CDR1 is LGHDT and CDR2 is YNNKEL (reference sequence). CDR3 sequence: CASSQGPVGYGYTF. The DNA of the CDR3 is TGTGCCAGCAGCCAGGGACCCGTAGGCTATGGCTACACCTTC.

The CDR3 DNA sequence: TGCGCCAGCAGCTTGGGAATCCAATCGGAGACCCAGTACTTC. Amino acid sequence: CASSLGIQSETQYF. The V call is TRBV5-1, the J call TRBJ2-5; D gene uncertain. The CDR3 runs to 14 residues. V lost 0 bases to trimming and J lost 5 bases, with 11 bases between them. Germline loops: CDR1 SGHRS, CDR2 YFSETQ.

V is TRBV28 and J is TRBJ2-3; 10 bases map to TRBD2. Per the germline V gene, CDR1 is MDHEN and CDR2 is SYDVKM. CDR3 length: 16 residues. Losses at the gene ends were 4 bases for V and 1 base for J; bases not matched to a gene: 5. CDR3 in amino acids: CASSSPGTSGTDTQYF. In DNA form, the CDR3 reads TGTGCCAGCAGTTCGCCCGGGACTAGCGGCACAGATACGCAGTATTTT. The whole variable domain, filled in from reference TRBV28 and TRBJ2-3, reads DVKVTQSSRYLVKRTGEKVFLECVQDMDHENMFWYRQDPGLGLRLIYFSYDVKMKEKGDIPEGYSVSREKKERFSLILESASTNQTSMYLCASSSPGTSGTDTQYFGPGTRLTVL.

The rearrangement uses TRBV7-8 and TRBJ1-3; 9 nucleotides agree with TRBD1. The CDR3 totals 15 residues. Germline CDR1 reads SGHVS; CDR2 reads FQNEAQ. Germline trimming cut 4 bases from V and 2 bases from J; bases unmatched to any gene: 3. The CDR3 loop reads CASSSRDRAGNTIYF. CDR3 coding DNA: TGTGCCAGCAGCTCCAGGGACAGGGCTGGAAACACCATATATTTT. The variable domain in full, completed from reference TRBV7-8 and TRBJ1-3, reads GAGVSQSPRYKVAKRGQDVALRCDPISGHVSLFWYQQALGQGPEFLTYFQNEAQLDKSGLPSDRFFAERPEGSVSTLKIQRTQQEDSAVYLCASSSRDRAGNTIYFGEGSWLTVV.

In this sample, this clone turned up a few times. J is TRBJ2-7 and V is TRBV3-1 (or the pseudogene TRBV3-2); D remains unclear. This CDR3 region has 14 residues. Germline V gene sequence: CDR1 LGHDT, CDR2 YNNKEL (reference sequence). The V end lost 4 bases, the J end lost 1 base, and 11 bases lay between the germline ends. The CDR3 DNA follows: TGTGCCAGCAGCCCGGGCCCTAATTCCTACGAGCAGTACTTC. This gives the protein CASSPGPNSYEQYF.

The V gene is TRBV7-2, the J gene TRBJ2-3; TRBD1 might be the D (7 bases). This CDR3 has 13 amino acids. CDR1 SGHTA and CDR2 FQGNSA come from the germline V gene. Trimming took 5 bases from V and 4 from J, leaving 10 bases between them. The CDR3 sequence: CASSLRGADTQYF. Written as DNA, the CDR3 is TGTGCCAGCAGCCTCAGGGGGGCAGATACGCAGTATTTT. Filled out from reference TRBV7-2 and TRBJ2-3, the complete variable domain reads GAGVSQSPSNKVTEKGKDVELRCDPISGHTALYWYRQSLGQGLEFLIYFQGNSAPDKSGLPSDRFSAERTGGSVSTLTIQRTQQEDSAVYLCASSLRGADTQYFGPGTRLTVL.

Only one count was recorded for this clone. The rearrangement uses TRBV24-1 and TRBJ2-1, with TRBD1 as a possible D gene (6 bases). The V end lost 0 bases, the J end lost 5 bases, and 10 bases lay between the germline ends. CDR3 length: 15 amino acids. Germline V gene sequence: CDR1 KGHDR, CDR2 SFDVKD. The CDR3 loop reads CATSDLGQGHNEQFF. The DNA for the CDR3 is TGTGCCACCAGTGATTTGGGGCAGGGGCACAATGAGCAGTTCTTC.

This clone was counted once. This chain connects TRBV29-1 to TRBJ1-5; possibly TRBD1 for D (5 bases). Trimming took 7 bases from V and 2 from J, leaving 12 bases between them. The germline gives CDR1 SQVTM, CDR2 ANQGSEA. The CDR3 is made up of 13 amino acids. Here the CDR3 reads CSAVGVGNQPQHF. CDR3 sequence (DNA): TGCAGCGCCGTAGGGGTTGGCAATCAGCCCCAGCATTTT.

As DNA, the CDR3 is TGTGCCAGCAGTTTTTCGAGGGCTGTCCAAGAGACCCAGTACTTC. Residues: CASSFSRAVQETQYF. This sequence joins TRBV27 and TRBJ2-5; weak D call: TRBD2 (5 bases). CDR1 is MNHEY and CDR2 is SMNVEV in the germline V gene (reference sequence). The ends were cut back, 3 bases at V and 1 base at J, with 12 bases in the middle. The CDR3 has 15 residues.

This chain joins TRBV2 and TRBJ1-3; D is ambiguous. CDR3 length: 15 amino acids. V lost 1 base to trimming and J lost 0 bases, with 7 bases between them. From germline, CDR1 is SNHLY and CDR2 FYNNEI. As DNA, the CDR3 is TGTGCCAGCAGTGAAGACTCCTACTCTGGAAACACCATATATTTT. Amino acids: CASSEDSYSGNTIYF.

The chain couples TRBV19 to TRBJ2-3, with D perhaps TRBD1 or TRBD2 (5 bases each). The V and J ends lost 4 bases and 0 bases respectively, with 26 bases between them. Germline loops: CDR1 LNHDA, CDR2 SQIVND (reference sequence). The CDR3 runs to 20 residues. Here the CDR3 DNA reads TGTGCCAGTAGTACCGATCGGGACGTCTCGTCATGGGCTAGCACAGATACGCAGTATTTT. This codes for CASSTDRDVSSWASTDTQYF.